This T cell receptor (beta chain) was observed in a study of cytomegalovirus exposure and HLA in healthy donors. On this clone: Its antigen is unidentified.

13 Jbeta primers and 60 Vbeta primers were used for the PCR. Produced via immunoSEQ multiplex PCR; TCRdb's table is partial and in-frame only. The sample includes over 100,000 clones, 73% of them seen just once. The study, taken as a whole, reports: The study put under 200 TCR beta chains on its list as cytomegalovirus-associated.

This sequence originates from a woman in her thirties in good health and CMV-seronegative. The material sequenced was PBMCs.

CDR3 bases: TGTGCCAGCAGTTTAGAGGGCCCCTCCTCCTACGAGCAGTACTTC. This sequence encodes CASSLEGPSSYEQYF. The chain joins TRBV27 to TRBJ2-7; D might be TRBD2 (5 bases). The CDR3 has 15 amino acids. Deletions cut 2 bases from V and 0 bases from J, with 11 bases between. Germline assignment: CDR1 MNHEY and CDR2 SMNVEV (reference sequence).